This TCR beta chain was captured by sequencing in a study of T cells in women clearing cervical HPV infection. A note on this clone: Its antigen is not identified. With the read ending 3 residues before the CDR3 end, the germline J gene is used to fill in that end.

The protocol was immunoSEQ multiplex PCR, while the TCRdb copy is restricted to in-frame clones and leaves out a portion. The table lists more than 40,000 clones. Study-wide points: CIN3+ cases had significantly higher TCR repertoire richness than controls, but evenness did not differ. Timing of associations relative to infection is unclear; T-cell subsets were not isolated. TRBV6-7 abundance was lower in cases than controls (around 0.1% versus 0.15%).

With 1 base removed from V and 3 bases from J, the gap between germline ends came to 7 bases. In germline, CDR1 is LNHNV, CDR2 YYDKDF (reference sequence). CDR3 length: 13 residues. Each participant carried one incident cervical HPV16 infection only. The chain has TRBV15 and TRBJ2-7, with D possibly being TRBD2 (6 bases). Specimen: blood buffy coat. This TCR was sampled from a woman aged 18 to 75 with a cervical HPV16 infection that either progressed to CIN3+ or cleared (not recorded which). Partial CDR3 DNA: TGTGCCACCAGCAGAGGGCGGGGCTACGAG. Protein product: CATSRGRGYE. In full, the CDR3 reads CATSRGRGYEQYF.